A selection of T cell receptor beta chains follows, all from one sample in a study of shared clonotypes between healthy human individuals. Assay used: immunoSEQ multiplex PCR; TCRdb lists only in-frame clones, some missing. The data hold about 2 million clones, with over 85% observed a single time. Sequenced input: naive CD8+ T cells sorted from blood. These TCRs come from a man between 18 and 29 years old in good health. CDR3s include the opening cysteine and the closing phenylalanine or tryptophan. The order of the fields is D gene, V gene, clone size, J gene, CDR3 protein, CDR3 DNA. The D gene is left open where the match is weak. A clone size is listed for some rows: how often the clone was seen (once, few, many), or a class if it is expanded.

TRBD2	TRBV13	once	TRBJ2-5	CASSLGLAGGFQETQYF	TGTGCCAGCAGCTTGGGACTAGCGGGGGGGTTCCAAGAGACCCAGTACTTC
TRBD2	TRBV4-3	-	TRBJ2-5	CASSQDRGRGETQYF	TGCGCCAGCAGCCAAGATCGCGGGAGAGGAGAGACCCAGTACTTC
TRBD2	TRBV27	-	TRBJ2-2	CASSFLAGAGELFF	TGTGCCAGCAGTTTCCTAGCGGGGGCGGGGGAGCTGTTTTTT
-	TRBV6-1	-	TRBJ2-1	CASSEEGFYNEQFF	TGTGCCAGCAGTGAAGAGGGCTTCTACAATGAGCAGTTCTTC
TRBD1	TRBV9	-	TRBJ2-6	CASSVARGTGPTFSGANVLTF	TGTGCCAGCAGCGTAGCCCGTGGGACAGGTCCGACTTTCTCTGGGGCCAACGTCCTGACTTTC
TRBD2	TRBV13	-	TRBJ2-1	CASSSEREGRNEQFF	TGTGCCAGCAGCTCTGAGCGGGAGGGCAGAAATGAGCAGTTCTTC
-	TRBV6-5	-	TRBJ1-2	CASSYREVYGYTF	TGTGCCAGCAGTTACAGGGAAGTTTATGGCTACACCTTC
TRBD2	TRBV9	-	TRBJ2-5	CASTTGGGRAETQYF	TGTGCCAGCACCACCGGGGGGGGAAGGGCAGAGACCCAGTACTTC
-	TRBV7-8	-	TRBJ2-2	CASSLEDLNTGELFF	TGTGCCAGCAGCTTAGAAGACTTGAACACCGGGGAGCTGTTTTTT
TRBD1	TRBV11-2	-	TRBJ2-7	CASSLGGGQGLSYEQYF	TGTGCCAGCAGCTTAGGAGGGGGACAGGGTCTCTCCTACGAGCAGTACTTC
-	TRBV6-5	-	TRBJ2-7	CASSYSSSLAYEQYF	TGTGCCAGCAGTTACTCGTCTAGCCTCGCCTACGAGCAGTACTTC
-	TRBV23-1	-	TRBJ1-3	CASSQSLDSTSGNTIYF	TGCGCCAGCAGTCAATCGTTGGACTCTACCTCTGGAAACACCATATATTTT
-	TRBV6-6	once	TRBJ1-5	CASSAQVVAQVGHF	TGTGCCAGCAGTGCCCAGGTAGTAGCTCAGGTAGGGCATTTT
TRBD2	TRBV4-3	-	TRBJ2-3	CASSQDQRRLAEFTDTQYF	TGCGCCAGCAGCCAAGATCAAAGGCGGCTAGCGGAATTCACAGATACGCAGTATTTT
TRBD2	TRBV27	once	TRBJ2-1	CASSLWVATSGTRNEQFF	TGTGCCAGCAGTTTATGGGTCGCGACTAGCGGGACGCGGAATGAGCAGTTCTTC
-	TRBV6-1	-	TRBJ1-3	CASISRGYSGNTIYF	TGTGCCAGCATCTCCCGTGGATACTCTGGAAACACCATATATTTT
-	TRBV5-4	few	TRBJ1-6	CASSFRGGDSPLHF	TGTGCCAGCAGCTTCAGGGGAGGGGATTCACCCCTCCACTTT
TRBD1	TRBV4-1	-	TRBJ2-6	CASGGTGDTGANVLTF	TGCGCCAGCGGCGGGACAGGGGACACTGGGGCCAACGTCCTGACTTTC
-	TRBV6-1	-	TRBJ2-1	CASSDHPDTIYNEQFF	TGTGCCAGCAGTGACCACCCTGACACCATCTACAATGAGCAGTTCTTC
-	TRBV4-3	-	TRBJ1-2	CASSQDVATVYGYTF	TGCGCCAGCAGCCAAGATGTAGCGACCGTCTATGGCTACACCTTC
-	TRBV6-5	-	TRBJ2-7	CASSYQGPYEQYF	TGTGCCAGCAGTTACCAGGGCCCCTACGAGCAGTACTTC
-	TRBV9	-	TRBJ1-2	CASSVGHGGFSDYGYTF	TGTGCCAGCAGCGTAGGGCATGGGGGCTTCTCGGACTATGGCTACACCTTC
-	TRBV7-9	-	TRBJ1-1	CASSLVTGLNTEAFF	TGTGCCAGCAGCTTAGTTACGGGACTTAACACTGAAGCTTTCTTT
-	TRBV5-1	-	TRBJ2-1	CASSLRRPFSAYNEQFF	TGCGCCAGCAGCTTGCGTCGGCCCTTTTCCGCCTACAATGAGCAGTTCTTC
TRBD2	TRBV7-9	-	TRBJ2-7	CASSSGLVDQYF	TGTGCCAGCAGCTCGGGACTAGTGGATCAGTACTTC
-	TRBV5-6	-	TRBJ1-1	CASSFNWGNTEAFF	TGTGCCAGCAGCTTTAATTGGGGGAACACTGAAGCTTTCTTT
TRBD2	TRBV12-5	-	TRBJ2-1	CASGLMTSGRYNEQFF	TGTGCTAGTGGTTTAATGACTAGCGGGCGATACAATGAGCAGTTCTTC
-	TRBV13	-	TRBJ2-2	CASREGTGELFF	TGTGCGAGCAGAGAGGGAACCGGGGAGCTGTTTTTT
-	TRBV28	-	TRBJ1-1	CATEVGGENTEAFF	TGTGCCACCGAGGTAGGGGGAGAGAACACTGAAGCTTTCTTT
TRBD1	TRBV11-2	-	TRBJ2-1	CASSSTGYNEQFF	TGTGCCAGCAGCTCGACAGGGTACAATGAGCAGTTCTTC
-	TRBV27	-	TRBJ2-3	CASSTAGYTDTQYF	TGTGCCAGCAGTACAGCAGGATACACAGATACGCAGTATTTT
-	TRBV27	-	TRBJ2-3	CASSLFWGVTDTQYF	TGTGCCAGCAGCCTGTTTTGGGGTGTCACAGATACGCAGTATTTT
-	TRBV5-6	-	TRBJ2-1	CASSSPRGGRDNEQFF	TGTGCCAGCAGCTCCCCCCGTGGTGGTAGGGACAATGAGCAGTTCTTC